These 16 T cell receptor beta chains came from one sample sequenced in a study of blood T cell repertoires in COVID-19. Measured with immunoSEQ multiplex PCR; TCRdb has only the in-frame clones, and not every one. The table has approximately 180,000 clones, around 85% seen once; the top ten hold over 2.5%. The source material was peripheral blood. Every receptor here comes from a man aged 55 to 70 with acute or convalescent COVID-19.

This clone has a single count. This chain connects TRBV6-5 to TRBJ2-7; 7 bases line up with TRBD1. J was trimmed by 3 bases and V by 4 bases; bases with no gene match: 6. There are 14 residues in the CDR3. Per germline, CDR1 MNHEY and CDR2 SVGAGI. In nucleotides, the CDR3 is TGTGCCAGCAGTTCCTACGACAGGGTCTACGAGCAGTACTTC. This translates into CASSSYDRVYEQYF.

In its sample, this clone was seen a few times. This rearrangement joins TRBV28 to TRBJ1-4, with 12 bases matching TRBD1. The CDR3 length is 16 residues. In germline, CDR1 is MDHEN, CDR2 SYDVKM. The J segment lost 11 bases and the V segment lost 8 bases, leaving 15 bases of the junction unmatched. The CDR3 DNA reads TGTGCCAGCTCCTCCGGAGGGGGACAGGGGGCGGAGAAACTGTTTTTT. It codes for CASSSGGGQGAEKLFF.

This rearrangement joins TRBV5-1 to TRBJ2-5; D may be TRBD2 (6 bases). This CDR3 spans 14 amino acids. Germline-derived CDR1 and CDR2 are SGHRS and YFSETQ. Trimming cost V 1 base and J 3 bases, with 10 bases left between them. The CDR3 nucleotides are TGCGCCAGCAGCTTGCAACCTAGCGAAGAGACCCAGTACTTC. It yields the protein CASSLQPSEETQYF.

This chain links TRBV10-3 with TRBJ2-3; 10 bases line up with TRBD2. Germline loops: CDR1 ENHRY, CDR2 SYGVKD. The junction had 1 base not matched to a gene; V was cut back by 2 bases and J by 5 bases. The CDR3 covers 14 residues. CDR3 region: CAISEASGRDTQYF. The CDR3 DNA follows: TGTGCCATCAGTGAGGCTAGCGGGAGAGATACGCAGTATTTT.

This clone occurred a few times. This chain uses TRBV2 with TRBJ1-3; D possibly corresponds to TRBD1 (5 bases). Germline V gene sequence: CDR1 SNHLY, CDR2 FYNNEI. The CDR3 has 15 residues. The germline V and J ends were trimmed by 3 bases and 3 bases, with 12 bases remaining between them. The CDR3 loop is CASSEDRGSGNTIYF. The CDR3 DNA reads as TGTGCCAGCAGTGAGGATAGGGGTAGTGGAAACACCATATATTTT.

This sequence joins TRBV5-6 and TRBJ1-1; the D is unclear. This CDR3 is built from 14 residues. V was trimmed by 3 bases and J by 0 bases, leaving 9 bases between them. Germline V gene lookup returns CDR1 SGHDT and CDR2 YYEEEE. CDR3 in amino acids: CASSSDIVNTEAFF. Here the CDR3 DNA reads TGTGCCAGCAGCTCCGACATAGTGAACACTGAAGCTTTCTTT.

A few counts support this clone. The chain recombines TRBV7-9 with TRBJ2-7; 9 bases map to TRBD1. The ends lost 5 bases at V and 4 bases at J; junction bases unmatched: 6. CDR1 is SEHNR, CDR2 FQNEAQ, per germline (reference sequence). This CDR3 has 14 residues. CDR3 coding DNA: TGTGCCAGCAGCAAAGGACAGGGGACATACGAGCAGTACTTC. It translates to CASSKGQGTYEQYF.

CDR3 coding DNA: TGTGCCAGCAGTCAACTAGCGGCAACCTACGAGCAGTACTTC. It translates to CASSQLAATYEQYF. This chain joins TRBV6-2 or TRBV6-3 and TRBJ2-7; 8 nucleotides align to TRBD2. The germline gives CDR1 MNHEY, CDR2 SVGEGT. The CDR3 runs 14 residues. J was trimmed by 2 bases and V by 5 bases; bases with no gene match: 5.

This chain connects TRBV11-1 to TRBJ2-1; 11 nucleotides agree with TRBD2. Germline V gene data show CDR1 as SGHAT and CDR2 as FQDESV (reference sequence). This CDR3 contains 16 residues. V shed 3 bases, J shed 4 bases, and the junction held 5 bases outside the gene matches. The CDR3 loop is CASSFRLAGTYNEQFF. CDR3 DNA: TGTGCCAGCAGCTTTCGACTAGCGGGGACGTACAATGAGCAGTTCTTC.

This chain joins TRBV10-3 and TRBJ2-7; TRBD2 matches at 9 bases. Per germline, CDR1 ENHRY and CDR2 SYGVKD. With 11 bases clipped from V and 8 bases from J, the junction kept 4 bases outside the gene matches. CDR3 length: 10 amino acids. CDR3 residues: CAAGTSKQYF. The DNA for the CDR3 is TGTGCCGCAGGGACTAGCAAGCAGTACTTC.

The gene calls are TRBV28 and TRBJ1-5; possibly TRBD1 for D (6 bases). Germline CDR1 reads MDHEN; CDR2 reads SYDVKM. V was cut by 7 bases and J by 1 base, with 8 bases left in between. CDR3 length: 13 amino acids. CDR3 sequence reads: CASIRGSNQPQHF. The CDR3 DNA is TGTGCCAGCATCAGGGGAAGCAATCAGCCCCAGCATTTT.

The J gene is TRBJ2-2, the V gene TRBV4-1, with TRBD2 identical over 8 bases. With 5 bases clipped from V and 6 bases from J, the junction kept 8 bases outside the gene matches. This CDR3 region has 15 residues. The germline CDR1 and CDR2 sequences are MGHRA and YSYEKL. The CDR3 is CASSSREGGPGELFF. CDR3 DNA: TGCGCCAGCAGCTCTCGGGAGGGTGGGCCCGGGGAGCTGTTTTTT.

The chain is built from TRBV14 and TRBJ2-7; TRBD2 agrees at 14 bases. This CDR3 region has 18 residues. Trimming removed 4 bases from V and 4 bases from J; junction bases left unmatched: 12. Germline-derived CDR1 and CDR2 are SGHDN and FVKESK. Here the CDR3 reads CASSPWGLAGAHAYEQYF. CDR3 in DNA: TGTGCCAGCAGCCCCTGGGGACTAGCGGGAGCCCACGCTTACGAGCAGTACTTC. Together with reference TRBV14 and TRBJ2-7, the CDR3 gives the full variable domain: EAGVTQFPSHSVIEKGQTVTLRCDPISGHDNLYWYRRVMGKEIKFLLHFVKESKQDESGMPNNRFLAERTGGTYSTLKVQPAELEDSGVYFCASSPWGLAGAHAYEQYFGPGTRLTVT.

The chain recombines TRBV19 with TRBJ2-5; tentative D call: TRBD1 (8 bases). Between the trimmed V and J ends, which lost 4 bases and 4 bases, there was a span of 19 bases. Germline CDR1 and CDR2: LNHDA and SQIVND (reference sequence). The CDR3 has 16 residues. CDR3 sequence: CASSTRTGRGGETQYF. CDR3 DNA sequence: TGTGCCAGTAGTACCAGGACAGGGAGGGGAGGAGAGACCCAGTACTTC.

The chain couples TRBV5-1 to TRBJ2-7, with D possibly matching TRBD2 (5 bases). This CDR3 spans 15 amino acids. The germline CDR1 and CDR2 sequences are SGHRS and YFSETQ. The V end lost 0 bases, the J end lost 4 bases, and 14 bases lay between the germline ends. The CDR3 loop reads CASSLEGSTGYEQYF. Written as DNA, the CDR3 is TGCGCCAGCAGCTTGGAGGGCTCGACGGGGTACGAGCAGTACTTC.

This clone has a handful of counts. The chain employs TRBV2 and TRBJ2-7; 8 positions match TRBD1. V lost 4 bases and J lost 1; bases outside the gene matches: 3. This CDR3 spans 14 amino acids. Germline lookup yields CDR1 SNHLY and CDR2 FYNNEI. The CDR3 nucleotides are TGTGCCAGCAGTGTACAGGGGGTATCCTACGAGCAGTACTTC. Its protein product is CASSVQGVSYEQYF.